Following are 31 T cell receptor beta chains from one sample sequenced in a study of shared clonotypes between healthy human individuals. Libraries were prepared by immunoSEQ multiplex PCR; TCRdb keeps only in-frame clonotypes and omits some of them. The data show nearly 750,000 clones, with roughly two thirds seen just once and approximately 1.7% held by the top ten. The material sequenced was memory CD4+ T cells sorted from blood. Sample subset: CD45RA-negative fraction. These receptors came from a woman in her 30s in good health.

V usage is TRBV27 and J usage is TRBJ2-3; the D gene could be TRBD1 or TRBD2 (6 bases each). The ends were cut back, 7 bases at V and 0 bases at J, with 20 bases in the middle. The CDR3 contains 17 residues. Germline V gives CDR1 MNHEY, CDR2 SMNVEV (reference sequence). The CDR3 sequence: CASNRGVPLLSTDTQYF. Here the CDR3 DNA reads TGTGCCAGCAATAGGGGGGTCCCCTTATTGAGCACAGATACGCAGTATTTT.

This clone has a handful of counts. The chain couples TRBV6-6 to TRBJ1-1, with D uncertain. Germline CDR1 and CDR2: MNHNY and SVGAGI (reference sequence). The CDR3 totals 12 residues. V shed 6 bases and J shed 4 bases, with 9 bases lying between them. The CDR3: CASRRIGTEAFF. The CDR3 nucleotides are TGTGCCAGCAGGAGGATCGGCACTGAAGCTTTCTTT.

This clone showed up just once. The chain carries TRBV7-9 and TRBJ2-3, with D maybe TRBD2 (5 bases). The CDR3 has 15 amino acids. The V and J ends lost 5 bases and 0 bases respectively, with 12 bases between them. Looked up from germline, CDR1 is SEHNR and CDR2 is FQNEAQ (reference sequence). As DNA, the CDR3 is TGTGCCAGCAGCCACCGGAGGTTCAGCACAGATACGCAGTATTTT. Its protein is CASSHRRFSTDTQYF.

The CDR3 nucleotides read TGTGCCAGCAGCCCCATTAAGGGGGCGAACACCGGGGAGCTGTTTTTT. Translating it yields CASSPIKGANTGELFF. This chain joins TRBV7-6 and TRBJ2-2; maybe TRBD1 (6 bases). Germline lookup yields CDR1 SGHVS and CDR2 FNYEAQ. Trimming stripped 5 bases from V and 0 bases from J, with 13 bases between. This CDR3 region has 16 residues.

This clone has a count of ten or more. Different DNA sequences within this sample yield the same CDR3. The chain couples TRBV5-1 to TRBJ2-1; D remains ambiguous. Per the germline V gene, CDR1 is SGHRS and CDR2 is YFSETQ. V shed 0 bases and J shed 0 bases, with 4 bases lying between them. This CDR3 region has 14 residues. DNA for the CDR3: TGCGCCAGCAGCTTGGACTTCTCCTACAATGAGCAGTTCTTC. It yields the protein CASSLDFSYNEQFF. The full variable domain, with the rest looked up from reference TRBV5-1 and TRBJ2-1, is KAGVTQTPRYLIKTRGQQVTLSCSPISGHRSVSWYQQTPGQGLQFLFEYFSETQRNKGNFPGRFSGRQFSNSRSEMNVSTLELGDSALYLCASSLDFSYNEQFFGPGTRLTVL.

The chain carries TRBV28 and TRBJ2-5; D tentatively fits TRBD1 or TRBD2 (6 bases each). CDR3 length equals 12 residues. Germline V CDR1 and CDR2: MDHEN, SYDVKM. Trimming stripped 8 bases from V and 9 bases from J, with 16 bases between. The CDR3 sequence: CASGGPLTSQYF. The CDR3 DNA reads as TGTGCCAGCGGGGGGCCACTGACGTCCCAGTACTTC.

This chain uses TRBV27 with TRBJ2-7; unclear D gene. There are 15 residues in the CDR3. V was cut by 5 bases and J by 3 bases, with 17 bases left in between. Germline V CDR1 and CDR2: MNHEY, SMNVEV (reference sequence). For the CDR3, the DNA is TGTGCCAGCAGTGCACGGTTGGTGAATCACTACGAGCAGTACTTC. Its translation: CASSARLVNHYEQYF.

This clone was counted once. This CDR3 is CAWTVANTGELFF. CDR3 coding DNA: TGTGCCTGGACGGTCGCGAACACCGGGGAGCTGTTTTTT. The V gene is TRBV30, the J gene TRBJ2-2; D gene unclear. V shed 4 bases and J shed 0 bases, with 6 bases lying between them. Germline lookup yields CDR1 GTSNPN and CDR2 SVGIG (reference sequence). The CDR3 is 13 residues long.

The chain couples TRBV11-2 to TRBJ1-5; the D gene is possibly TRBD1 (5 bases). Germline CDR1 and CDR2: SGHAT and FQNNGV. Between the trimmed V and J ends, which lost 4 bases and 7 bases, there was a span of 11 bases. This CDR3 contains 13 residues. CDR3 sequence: CASSSQGRQPQHF. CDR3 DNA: TGTGCCAGCAGCTCCCAGGGACGGCAGCCCCAGCATTTT.

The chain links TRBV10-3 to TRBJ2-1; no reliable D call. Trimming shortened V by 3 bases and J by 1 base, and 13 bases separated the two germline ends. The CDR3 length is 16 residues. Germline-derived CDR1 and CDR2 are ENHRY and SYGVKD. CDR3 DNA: TGTGCCATCAGTGATAAGGCGAATCCTTCCTACAATGAGCAGTTCTTC. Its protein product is CAISDKANPSYNEQFF.

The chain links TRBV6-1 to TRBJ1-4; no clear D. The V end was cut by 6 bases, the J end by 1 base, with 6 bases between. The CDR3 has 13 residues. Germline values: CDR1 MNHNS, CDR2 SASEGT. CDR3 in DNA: TGTGCCAGCAGACCCAGAACTAATGAAAAACTGTTTTTT. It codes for CASRPRTNEKLFF.

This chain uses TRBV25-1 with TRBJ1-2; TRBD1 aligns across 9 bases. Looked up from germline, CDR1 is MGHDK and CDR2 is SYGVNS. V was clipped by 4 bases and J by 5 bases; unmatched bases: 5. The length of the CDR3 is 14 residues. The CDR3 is CASSGQGVGYGYTF. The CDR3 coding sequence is TGTGCCAGCAGTGGACAGGGGGTAGGGTATGGCTACACCTTC.

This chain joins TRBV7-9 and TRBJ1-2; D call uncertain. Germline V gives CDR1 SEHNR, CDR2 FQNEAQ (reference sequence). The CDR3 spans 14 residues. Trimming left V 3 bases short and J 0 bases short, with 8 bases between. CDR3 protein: CASSFGSTNYGYTF. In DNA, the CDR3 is TGTGCCAGCAGCTTCGGGTCGACTAACTATGGCTACACCTTC. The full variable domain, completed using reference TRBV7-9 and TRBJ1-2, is DTGVSQNPRHKITKRGQNVTFRCDPISEHNRLYWYRQTLGQGPEFLTYFQNEAQLEKSRLLSDRFSAERPKGSFSTLEIQRTEQGDSAMYLCASSFGSTNYGYTFGSGTRLTVV.

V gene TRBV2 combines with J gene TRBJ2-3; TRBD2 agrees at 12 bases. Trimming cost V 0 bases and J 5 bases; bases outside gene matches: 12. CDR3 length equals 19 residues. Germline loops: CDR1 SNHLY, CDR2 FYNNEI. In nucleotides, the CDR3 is TGTGCCAGCAGTGAAGCGGGGCTAGCGGGAGGGCCTGTTGGAGATACGCAGTATTTT. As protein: CASSEAGLAGGPVGDTQYF.

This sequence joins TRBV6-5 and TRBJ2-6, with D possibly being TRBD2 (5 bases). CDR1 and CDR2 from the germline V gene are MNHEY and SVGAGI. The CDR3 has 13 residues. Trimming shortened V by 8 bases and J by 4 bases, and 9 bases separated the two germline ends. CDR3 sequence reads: CASQRTGANVLTF. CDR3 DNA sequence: TGTGCCAGCCAGCGGACCGGGGCCAACGTCCTGACTTTC.

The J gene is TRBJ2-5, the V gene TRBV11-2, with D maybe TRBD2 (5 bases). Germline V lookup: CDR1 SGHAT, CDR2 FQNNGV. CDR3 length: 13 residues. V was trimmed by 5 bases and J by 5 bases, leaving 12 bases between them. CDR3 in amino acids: CASSRTTGETQYF. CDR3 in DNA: TGTGCCAGCAGCCGCACGACGGGGGAGACCCAGTACTTC.

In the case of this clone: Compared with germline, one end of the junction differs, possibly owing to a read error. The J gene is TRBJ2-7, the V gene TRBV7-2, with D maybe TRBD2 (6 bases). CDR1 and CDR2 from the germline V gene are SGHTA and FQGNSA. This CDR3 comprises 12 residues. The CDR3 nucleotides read TGTGCCAGCAGCCGGGACTCCTTCGAGCAGTACTTC. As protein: CASSRDSFEQYF.

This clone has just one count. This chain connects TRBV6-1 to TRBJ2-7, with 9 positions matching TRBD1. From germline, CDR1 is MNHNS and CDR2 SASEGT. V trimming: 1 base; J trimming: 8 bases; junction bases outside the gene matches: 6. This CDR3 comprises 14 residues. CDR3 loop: CASSEDGDRAKQYF. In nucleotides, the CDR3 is TGTGCCAGCAGTGAAGATGGGGACAGGGCGAAGCAGTACTTC.

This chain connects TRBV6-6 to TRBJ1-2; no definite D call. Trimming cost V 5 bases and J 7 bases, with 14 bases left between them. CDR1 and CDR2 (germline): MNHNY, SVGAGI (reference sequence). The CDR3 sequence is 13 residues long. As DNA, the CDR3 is TGTGCCAGCAGTCCTCGTGAGGGCTCTGGCTACACCTTC. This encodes CASSPREGSGYTF.

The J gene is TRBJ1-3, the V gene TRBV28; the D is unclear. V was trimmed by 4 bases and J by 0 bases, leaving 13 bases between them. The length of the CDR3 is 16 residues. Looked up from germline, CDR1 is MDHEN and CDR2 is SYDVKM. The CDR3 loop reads CASSSHDSGSGNTIYF. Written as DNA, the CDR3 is TGTGCCAGCAGTTCTCACGATTCGGGCTCTGGAAACACCATATATTTT.

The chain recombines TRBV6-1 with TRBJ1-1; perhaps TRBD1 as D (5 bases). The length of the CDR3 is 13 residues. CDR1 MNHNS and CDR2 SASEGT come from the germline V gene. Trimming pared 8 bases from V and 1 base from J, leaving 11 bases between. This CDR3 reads CASASQGNTEAFF. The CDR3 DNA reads TGTGCCAGCGCTAGTCAGGGGAACACTGAAGCTTTCTTT.

CDR3 nucleotide sequence: TGTGCCTGGAGTGTAACCAGGGACAGTATCCAGCATTTT. Residues: CAWSVTRDSIQHF. The chain joins TRBV30 to TRBJ1-5; 7 bases align to TRBD1. The CDR3 length is 13 residues. J was trimmed by 12 bases and V by 0 bases; bases with no gene match: 8. CDR1 GTSNPN and CDR2 SVGIG come from the germline V gene (reference sequence). The complete variable domain, with remaining parts taken from reference TRBV30 and TRBJ1-5, reads SQTIHQWPATLVQPVGSPLSLECTVEGTSNPNLYWYRQAAGRGLQLLFYSVGIGQISSEVPQNLSASRPQDRQFILSSKKLLLSDSGFYLCAWSVTRDSIQHFGDGTRLSIL.

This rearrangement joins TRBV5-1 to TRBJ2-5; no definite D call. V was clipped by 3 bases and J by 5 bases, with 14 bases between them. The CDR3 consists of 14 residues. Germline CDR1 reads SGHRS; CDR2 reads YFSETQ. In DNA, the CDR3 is TGCGCCAGCAGCTCGTCGACGGGTGGGGAGACCCAGTACTTC. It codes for CASSSSTGGETQYF. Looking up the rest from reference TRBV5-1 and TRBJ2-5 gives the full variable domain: KAGVTQTPRYLIKTRGQQVTLSCSPISGHRSVSWYQQTPGQGLQFLFEYFSETQRNKGNFPGRFSGRQFSNSRSEMNVSTLELGDSALYLCASSSSTGGETQYFGPGTRLLVL.

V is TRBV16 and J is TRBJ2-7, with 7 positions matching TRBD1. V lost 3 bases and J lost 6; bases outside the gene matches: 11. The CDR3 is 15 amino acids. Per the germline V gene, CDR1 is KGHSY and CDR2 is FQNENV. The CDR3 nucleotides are TGTGCCAGCAGCCACAGCCTGACAGGGAGCGGCGAGCAGTACTTC. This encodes CASSHSLTGSGEQYF.

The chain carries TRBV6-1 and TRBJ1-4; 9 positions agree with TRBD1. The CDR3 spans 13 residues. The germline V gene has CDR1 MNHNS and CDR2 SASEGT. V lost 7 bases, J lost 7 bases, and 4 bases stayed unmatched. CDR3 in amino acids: CASTGQGIEKLFF. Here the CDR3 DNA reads TGTGCCAGCACCGGACAGGGGATTGAAAAACTGTTTTTT.

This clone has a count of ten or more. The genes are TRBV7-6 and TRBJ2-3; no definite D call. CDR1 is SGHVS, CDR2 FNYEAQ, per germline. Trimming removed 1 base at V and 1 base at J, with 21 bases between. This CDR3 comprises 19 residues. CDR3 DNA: TGTGCCAGCAGCTTAGGGTGGGGAAGCGCCCGACGGGGCACAGATACGCAGTATTTT. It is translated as CASSLGWGSARRGTDTQYF.

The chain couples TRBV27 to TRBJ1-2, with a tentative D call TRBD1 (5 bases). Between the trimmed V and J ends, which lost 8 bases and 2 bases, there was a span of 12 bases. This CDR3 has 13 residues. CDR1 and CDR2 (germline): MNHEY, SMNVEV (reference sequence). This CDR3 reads CASARAGNYGYTF. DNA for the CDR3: TGTGCCAGCGCAAGGGCAGGGAACTATGGCTACACCTTC.

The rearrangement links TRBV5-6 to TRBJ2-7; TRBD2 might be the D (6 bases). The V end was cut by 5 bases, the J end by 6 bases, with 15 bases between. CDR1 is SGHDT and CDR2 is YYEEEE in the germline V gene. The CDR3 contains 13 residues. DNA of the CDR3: TGTGCCAGCAGAAGGCGGGATGGGTTCGAGCAGTACTTC. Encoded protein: CASRRRDGFEQYF.

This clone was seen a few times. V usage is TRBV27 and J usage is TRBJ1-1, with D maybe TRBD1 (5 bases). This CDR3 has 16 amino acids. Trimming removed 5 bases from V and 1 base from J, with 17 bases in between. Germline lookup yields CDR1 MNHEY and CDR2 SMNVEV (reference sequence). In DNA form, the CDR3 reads TGTGCCAGCAGTCTACTTTCCGGGACCAAGAACACTGAAGCTTTCTTT. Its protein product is CASSLLSGTKNTEAFF.

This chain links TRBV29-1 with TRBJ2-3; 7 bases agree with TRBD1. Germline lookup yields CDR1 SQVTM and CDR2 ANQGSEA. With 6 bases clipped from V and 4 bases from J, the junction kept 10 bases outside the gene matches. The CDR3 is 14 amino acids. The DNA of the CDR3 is TGCAGCGTCCGTGCAGGGGGTCGGGCAGATACGCAGTATTTT. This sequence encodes CSVRAGGRADTQYF.

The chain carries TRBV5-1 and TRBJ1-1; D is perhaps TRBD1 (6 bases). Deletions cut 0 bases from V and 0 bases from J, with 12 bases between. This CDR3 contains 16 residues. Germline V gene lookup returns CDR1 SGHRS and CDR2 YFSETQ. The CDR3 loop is CASSLGTENMNTEAFF. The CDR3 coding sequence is TGCGCCAGCAGCTTGGGGACAGAAAACATGAACACTGAAGCTTTCTTT. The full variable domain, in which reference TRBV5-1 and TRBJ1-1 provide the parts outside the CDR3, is KAGVTQTPRYLIKTRGQQVTLSCSPISGHRSVSWYQQTPGQGLQFLFEYFSETQRNKGNFPGRFSGRQFSNSRSEMNVSTLELGDSALYLCASSLGTENMNTEAFFGQGTRLTVV.